This T cell receptor (beta chain) was documented in a study of blood T cell repertoires in COVID-19. This clone was found once. The repertoire was sequenced with immunoSEQ multiplex PCR; TCRdb's copy has only in-frame clones and lacks some. This sample carries fewer than 250,000 clones, about 90% of them seen once, and the ten largest clones take 0.7% to 0.95%. The source of this sequence is a woman aged 70 to 79 with acute or convalescent COVID-19. The sequenced material came from peripheral blood.

CDR3 amino acids: CASSLRFSGGSYNEQFF. As DNA, the CDR3 is TGCGCCAGCAGCTTGAGATTCTCAGGGGGGTCCTACAATGAGCAGTTCTTC. This rearrangement joins TRBV5-1 to TRBJ2-1; D might be TRBD1 (7 bases). Germline V gene lookup returns CDR1 SGHRS and CDR2 YFSETQ. The ends were cut back, 1 base at V and 1 base at J, with 15 bases in the middle. This CDR3 has 17 residues.